These 30 T cell receptor beta chains were sequenced from one sample in a study of blood T cells in healthy people across ages. PCR was performed a second time for roughly 7 to 11 cycles using a sample-barcoded 5' primer and a J-beta primer mix. TCRdb processed the 5' RACE reads anew with MiXCR; each CDR3 protein has one entry. In the table there are 1.5 million or so distinct CDR3 sequences, approximately 42% of which are singletons. Input material: blood. All receptors derive from a woman under 30 in good health.

This clonotype has ten or more counts. The chain is built from TRBV20-1 and TRBJ2-3; 8 nucleotides agree with TRBD2. The CDR3 runs 14 residues. Germline CDR1 is DFQATT and CDR2 is SNEGSKA (reference sequence). After removal of 5 bases from V and 2 bases from J, the junction contained 6 bases not matched to a gene. CDR3 nucleotide sequence: TGCAGTGCTGTTAGCGGGGCTATCACAGATACGCAGTATTTT. It encodes CSAVSGAITDTQYF.

The chain joins TRBV3-1 to TRBJ1-5; no definite D call. The CDR3 has 12 amino acids. Trimming stripped 1 base from V and 7 bases from J, with 5 bases between. Germline CDR1 LGHDT, CDR2 YNNKEL (reference sequence). The CDR3 here is CASSQGQQPQHF. CDR3 nucleotides: TGTGCCAGCAGCCAAGGTCAACAGCCCCAGCATTTT.

The rearrangement joins TRBV24-1 to TRBJ2-5, with 9 positions matching TRBD2. The CDR3 length is 17 residues. V was pared by 3 bases and J by 11 bases, with 18 bases of the junction left unmatched. CDR1 and CDR2 from the germline V gene are KGHDR and SFDVKD. The CDR3 sequence is CATSDPTGTSKYNEQYF. Here the CDR3 DNA reads TGTGCCACCAGTGATCCAACCGGGACTAGCAAGTACAATGAGCAGTACTTC.

V and J are TRBV7-9 and TRBJ1-1, with 9 bases lining up with TRBD1. V trimming: 1 base; J trimming: 1 base; junction bases outside the gene matches: 4. The CDR3 contains 16 residues. Germline V CDR1 and CDR2: SEHNR, FQNEAQ (reference sequence). The CDR3 bases are TGTGCCAGCAGCTTAGGGACAGGGGAAGGGAACACTGAAGCTTTCTTT. Its translation is CASSLGTGEGNTEAFF.

This clonotype was seen ten or more times. This chain connects TRBV6-5 to TRBJ2-7; 8 positions match TRBD2. The V gene end was trimmed by 2 bases and the J gene end by 3 bases; junction bases not matched to a gene: 6. In germline, CDR1 is MNHEY, CDR2 SVGAGI. The CDR3 contains 15 residues. This CDR3 is CASSYGGLGSYEQYF. The CDR3 DNA reads as TGTGCCAGCAGTTACGGGGGACTAGGTAGCTACGAGCAGTACTTC.

The chain couples TRBV11-2 to TRBJ2-3; D gene unclear. The length of the CDR3 is 11 residues. V lost 5 bases and J lost 7, with 7 bases in between. Germline CDR1 SGHAT, CDR2 FQNNGV. This CDR3 is CASSVAYTQYF. DNA for the CDR3: TGTGCCAGCAGCGTAGCTTATACGCAGTATTTT.

In this sample, this clonotype turned up a few times. The rearrangement uses TRBV7-8 and TRBJ1-5; the match to TRBD1 covers 8 bases. This CDR3 region has 16 residues. The ends lost 2 bases at V and 3 bases at J; junction bases unmatched: 6. Germline CDR1 SGHVS, CDR2 FQNEAQ. This chain's CDR3 is CASSLSSGGLNQPQHF. In DNA form, the CDR3 reads TGTGCCAGCAGCTTATCCTCAGGGGGCCTCAATCAGCCCCAGCATTTT. Using reference TRBV7-8 and TRBJ1-5 for the parts outside the CDR3, the full variable domain is GAGVSQSPRYKVAKRGQDVALRCDPISGHVSLFWYQQALGQGPEFLTYFQNEAQLDKSGLPSDRFFAERPEGSVSTLKIQRTQQEDSAVYLCASSLSSGGLNQPQHFGDGTRLSIL.

The chain recombines TRBV7-2 with TRBJ1-5; 9 bases match TRBD1. The CDR3 is 18 residues long. Germline CDR1 is SGHTA and CDR2 is FQGNSA. Losses at the gene ends were 2 bases for V and 3 bases for J; bases not matched to a gene: 11. As DNA, the CDR3 is TGTGCCAGCAGCTTAATTGGCGGACAGGGGTTCTTCAATCAGCCCCAGCATTTT. Translation gives CASSLIGGQGFFNQPQHF.

The chain recombines TRBV5-5 with TRBJ1-1, with unresolved D. CDR1 is SGHKS and CDR2 is YYEKEE in the germline V gene (reference sequence). The CDR3 extends over 14 amino acids. Trimming stripped 3 bases from V and 3 bases from J, with 12 bases between. CDR3 DNA: TGTGCCAGCAGCTCGGGGATTAAAGACACTGAAGCTTTCTTT. Its translation: CASSSGIKDTEAFF.

The chain couples TRBV3-1 to TRBJ1-2; 9 bases fit TRBD1. Trimming took 10 bases from V and 8 from J; bases not matched to a gene: 5. The CDR3 contains 11 residues. The germline gives CDR1 LGHDT, CDR2 YNNKEL (reference sequence). Here the CDR3 reads CAIRQGDGYTF. Written as DNA, the CDR3 is TGTGCCATCAGACAGGGGGACGGCTACACCTTC. Full variable domain (outside the CDR3, taken from reference TRBV3-1 and TRBJ1-2): DTAVSQTPKYLVTQMGNDKSIKCEQNLGHDTMYWYKQDSKKFLKIMFSYNNKELIINETVPNRFSPKSPDKAHLNLHINSLELGDSAVYFCAIRQGDGYTFGSGTRLTVV.

The chain employs TRBV7-2 and TRBJ2-7; no reliable D call. This CDR3 contains 13 residues. CDR1 SGHTA and CDR2 FQGNSA come from the germline V gene. V shed 7 bases and J shed 7 bases, with 17 bases lying between them. The CDR3, as DNA: TGTGCCAGCACCACGACCCCCGGGCAAGAGCAGTACTTC. Translating gives CASTTTPGQEQYF.

The V call is TRBV20-1, the J call TRBJ2-7; D remains ambiguous. There are 11 residues in the CDR3. The germline V gene has CDR1 DFQATT and CDR2 SNEGSKA (reference sequence). The V and J ends lost 6 bases and 2 bases respectively, with 8 bases between them. The CDR3 DNA follows: TGCAGTGCCAAGACCACCTACGAGCAGTACTTC. This translates into CSAKTTYEQYF.

This chain links TRBV10-3 with TRBJ2-1; D call uncertain. Trimming pared 4 bases from V and 10 bases from J, leaving 8 bases between. CDR1 ENHRY and CDR2 SYGVKD come from the germline V gene. CDR3 length: 11 amino acids. The CDR3 protein is CAISGSGEQFF. The CDR3 DNA reads as TGTGCCATCAGTGGGTCCGGGGAGCAGTTCTTC.

The sample holds a few counts of this clonotype. The V gene is TRBV7-2, the J gene TRBJ2-3; D is ambiguous. Germline assignment: CDR1 SGHTA and CDR2 FQGNSA. V was trimmed by 2 bases and J by 7 bases, leaving 7 bases between them. The CDR3 is made up of 12 amino acids. CDR3 in amino acids: CASSLTGNTQYF. The CDR3 DNA reads TGTGCCAGCAGCTTAACCGGAAATACGCAGTATTTT.

The V call is TRBV28, the J call TRBJ1-1, with D unclear. CDR3 size: 11 residues. From germline, CDR1 is MDHEN and CDR2 SYDVKM. Deletions cut 3 bases from V and 7 bases from J, with 6 bases between. The CDR3 DNA follows: TGTGCCAGCAGTTTGGACGGTGAAGCTTTCTTT. It specifies CASSLDGEAFF.

This rearrangement joins TRBV20-1 to TRBJ2-1; TRBD2 agrees at 8 bases. The end of the DNA fits TRBJ2-7 better, so the J call may be wrong. Germline values: CDR1 DFQATT, CDR2 SNEGSKA (reference sequence). The CDR3 has 15 residues. CDR3 in DNA: TGCAGTACCCGCCTCAGCGGGAGCTCCTACAATGAGCAGTACTTC. This codes for CSTRLSGSSYNEQYF.

This clonotype was recorded a few times. The J gene is TRBJ2-3, the V gene TRBV12-3 or TRBV12-4, with D perhaps matching TRBD1 or TRBD2 (6 bases each). Trimming removed 8 bases at V and 0 bases at J, with 18 bases between. CDR3 length equals 16 residues. DNA for the CDR3: TGTGCCAGCTCCTTGGACGGGGGCCTTAGCACAGATACGCAGTATTTT. Translation: CASSLDGGLSTDTQYF.

This rearrangement joins TRBV20-1 to TRBJ2-1; 7 positions match TRBD2. The CDR3 totals 16 residues. With V trimmed by 6 bases and J by 0 bases, 11 bases remained unmatched. Germline lookup yields CDR1 DFQATT and CDR2 SNEGSKA (reference sequence). The CDR3 here is CSAHRGGGSSYNEQFF. The DNA for the CDR3 is TGCAGTGCCCATAGAGGAGGCGGGAGCTCCTACAATGAGCAGTTCTTC.

This CDR3 reads CASSPAQGDLFRNTEAFF. The DNA for the CDR3 is TGTGCCAGCTCACCGGCACAGGGGGACTTATTTAGGAACACTGAAGCTTTCTTT. The chain combines TRBV18 with TRBJ1-1; 8 positions agree with TRBD1. The CDR3 contains 18 residues. CDR1 is KGHSH and CDR2 is LQKENI in the germline V gene. With V trimmed by 3 bases and J by 1 base, 13 bases remained unmatched.

The V call is TRBV2, the J call TRBJ2-1; D gene uncertain. Germline CDR1 SNHLY, CDR2 FYNNEI. V lost 4 bases, J lost 8 bases, and 12 bases lay in between. This CDR3 region has 13 residues. CDR3 region: CASSVGWKDEQFF. The DNA for the CDR3 is TGTGCCAGCAGTGTTGGTTGGAAAGATGAGCAGTTCTTC. Supplemented by reference TRBV2 and TRBJ2-1, the full variable domain reads EPEVTQTPSHQVTQMGQEVILRCVPISNHLYFYWYRQILGQKVEFLVSFYNNEISEKSEIFDDQFSVERPDGSNFTLKIRSTKLEDSAMYFCASSVGWKDEQFFGPGTRLTVL.

On this clonotype: This clone may be a read error of a much larger clone one base away. The gene calls are TRBV10-3 and TRBJ2-3; 8 bases fit TRBD2. The CDR3 covers 12 residues. Germline CDR1 ENHRY, CDR2 SYGVKD. The CDR3 DNA reads TGTGCCGTCAGTGAGCGGGAGGATACGCAGTATTTT. Encoded protein: CAVSEREDTQYF.

The table lists this clonotype with a few counts. A junction end diverges from the germline sequence, so it may reflect a read error. The chain recombines TRBV20-1 with TRBJ2-1; tentative D call: TRBD2 (5 bases). The CDR3 spans 17 residues. The germline gives CDR1 DFQATT, CDR2 SNEGSKA (reference sequence). CDR3 DNA sequence: TGCAGTGCTCGAGACCCACCCCAGGCTAGTACCCGGGGTGAGCAGTTCTTC. It specifies CSARDPPQASTRGEQFF.

This clonotype appeared a few times. The V call is TRBV20-1, the J call TRBJ1-6, with D tentatively TRBD1 (6 bases). The CDR3 runs to 15 residues. The V end lost 1 base, the J end lost 2 bases, and 9 bases lay between the germline ends. CDR1 is DFQATT and CDR2 is SNEGSKA in the germline V gene (reference sequence). CDR3 in DNA: TGCAGTGCTAGAGGGACAGAGACCTATAATTCACCCCTCCACTTT. Translating it yields CSARGTETYNSPLHF.

This clonotype occurred many times. The rearrangement links TRBV5-1 to TRBJ2-3, with D perhaps matching TRBD1 (6 bases). V was shortened by 4 bases and J by 6 bases, with 9 bases between the two germline ends. The germline gives CDR1 SGHRS, CDR2 YFSETQ. The CDR3 has 12 amino acids. The CDR3 DNA sequence: TGCGCCAGCAGCATCAGGGGCGATACGCAGTATTTT. Its protein is CASSIRGDTQYF.

J is TRBJ2-3 and V is TRBV2, with D maybe TRBD2 (6 bases). The V end lost 6 bases, the J end lost 3 bases, and 16 bases lay between the germline ends. Germline CDR1 and CDR2: SNHLY and FYNNEI. This CDR3 has 15 residues. Written as DNA, the CDR3 is TGTGCCAGCAGCGGGACTTACCCAATAACAGATACGCAGTATTTT. The encoded protein is CASSGTYPITDTQYF.

The chain has TRBV25-1 and TRBJ1-2, with 10 bases lining up with TRBD1. The CDR3 is made up of 18 amino acids. CDR1 MGHDK and CDR2 SYGVNS come from the germline V gene. J lost 2 bases, V lost 2 bases, and 11 bases had no gene match. The DNA of the CDR3 is TGTGCCAGCAGTGAAGGTCGGAGGAGACAGGGGGCCAACTATGGCTACACCTTC. Protein sequence: CASSEGRRRQGANYGYTF.

This clonotype occurred a few times. The V gene is TRBV4-1, the J gene TRBJ1-5, with D perhaps TRBD1 (6 bases). The CDR3 totals 16 residues. CDR1 is MGHRA and CDR2 is YSYEKL in the germline V gene. V dropped 0 bases and J dropped 6 bases, with 15 bases sitting between them. This CDR3 is CASSQELSGAIQPQHF. In nucleotides, the CDR3 is TGCGCCAGCAGCCAAGAACTATCGGGGGCTATTCAGCCCCAGCATTTT.

The chain recombines TRBV12-3 or TRBV12-4 with TRBJ2-3; 10 bases line up with TRBD1. Trimming cost V 6 bases and J 5 bases; bases outside gene matches: 11. The CDR3 has 16 residues. The CDR3 is CASSRPETGGRDTQYF. As DNA, the CDR3 is TGTGCCAGCAGCCGCCCAGAGACAGGGGGCAGAGATACGCAGTATTTT.

This chain joins TRBV6-2 or TRBV6-3 and TRBJ2-5; 10 bases are shared with TRBD1. Germline V gene sequence: CDR1 MNHEY, CDR2 SVGEGT. The CDR3 length is 15 residues. With 4 bases clipped from V and 4 bases from J, the junction kept 6 bases outside the gene matches. CDR3 region: CASSSVGQGRETQYF. The CDR3, as DNA: TGTGCCAGCAGTTCCGTGGGACAGGGGCGAGAGACCCAGTACTTC.

This clonotype was observed a few times. At one boundary the junction diverges from the germline segment, which might be a read error. The chain's CDR3 is CSVEERSMNGKLFF. The CDR3 nucleotides read TGCAGCGTTGAGGAGAGGAGTATGAATGGAAAACTGTTTTTT. This chain connects TRBV29-1 to TRBJ1-4; D remains ambiguous. The germline V gene encodes CDR1 SQVTM and CDR2 ANQGSEA. This CDR3 is built from 14 residues.